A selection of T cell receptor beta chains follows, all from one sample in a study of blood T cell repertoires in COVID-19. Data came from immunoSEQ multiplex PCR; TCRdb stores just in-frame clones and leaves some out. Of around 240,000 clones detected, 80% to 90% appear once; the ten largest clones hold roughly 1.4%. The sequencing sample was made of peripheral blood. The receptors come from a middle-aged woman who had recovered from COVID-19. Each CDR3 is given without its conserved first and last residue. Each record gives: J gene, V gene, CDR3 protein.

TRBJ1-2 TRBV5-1 ASSETAGTPNYGYT
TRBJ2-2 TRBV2 ASSVMGANTGELF
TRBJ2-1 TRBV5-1 ASSLVIDNEQF
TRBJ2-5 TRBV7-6 ASSLARDTRPETQY
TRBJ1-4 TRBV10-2 ASSGQGNEKLF
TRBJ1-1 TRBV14 ASTSGLDTEAF
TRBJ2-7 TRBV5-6 ASSFSSYEQY
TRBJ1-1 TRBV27 ATGQGGRRGAEAF
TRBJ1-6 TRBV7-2 ASSLALGDGGSPLH
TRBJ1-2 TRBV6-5 ASSPTGGAGYGYT
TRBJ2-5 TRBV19 ASSVQGVGETQY
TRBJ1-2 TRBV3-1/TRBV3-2 ASSPEGQGEGYT
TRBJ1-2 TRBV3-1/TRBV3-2 ASSQDITQRGGYT
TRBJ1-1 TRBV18 ASSPQGDSEAF
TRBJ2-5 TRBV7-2 ASSSSGTGLGGGQY
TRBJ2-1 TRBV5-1 ASSLEAGGPYNEQF
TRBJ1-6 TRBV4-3 ASSHYTHSGKRVDRPPLH